The 7 T cell receptor beta chains given below trace back to one sample, sequenced in a study of T cells in women clearing cervical HPV infection. Profiled with immunoSEQ multiplex PCR; TCRdb holds only in-frame clones, not every one. This sample's clone table lists about 25,000 clones. The sample comprised blood buffy coat. These receptors all come from a woman aged 18 to 69 with a cervical HPV16 infection that either progressed to CIN3+ or cleared (not recorded which).

In the case of this clone: The read terminates 3 residues before the CDR3 end, so the remaining end is supplied by the germline J gene. The gene calls are TRBV10-3 and TRBJ2-7; 9 bases are a match to TRBD1. The length of the CDR3 is 13 residues. J lost 4 bases, V lost 6 bases, and 4 bases had no gene match. In germline, CDR1 is ENHRY, CDR2 SYGVKD. Partial CDR3 DNA: TGTGCCATCAGACAGGGGGCTACGTACGAG. It translates to CAIRQGATYE. From start to end, the CDR3 is CAIRQGATYEQYF.

Turning to this clone: The read terminates 3 residues before the CDR3 end, so the remaining end is supplied by the germline J gene. The gene calls are TRBV18 and TRBJ1-2, with TRBD1 matching over 11 bases. The CDR3 spans 16 residues. Per the germline V gene, CDR1 is KGHSH and CDR2 is LQKENI. The sequenced part of the CDR3 DNA is TGTGCCAGCTCACCATCAGGGACAGGGGGTCTCTACGAC. Translating gives CASSPSGTGGLYD. Given in full, the CDR3 is CASSPSGTGGLYDYTF.

As concerns this clone: The read terminates 3 residues before the CDR3 end, so the remaining end is supplied by the germline J gene. The J gene is TRBJ1-6, the V gene TRBV7-9; 11 bases are shared with TRBD1. This CDR3 contains 15 residues. Germline V gene sequence: CDR1 SEHNR, CDR2 FQNEAQ (reference sequence). J gave up 8 bases and V 5 bases, and 5 bases lay outside the gene matches. Here the CDR3 reads CASSTGQGADSPLHF. CDR3 bases read: TGTGCCAGCAGCACCGGACAGGGGGCGGATTCACCC.

To note about this clone: From the germline J gene comes the end of the CDR3, since the read stops 3 residues before it. This chain links TRBV6-4 with TRBJ1-5, with 9 bases fitting TRBD1. This CDR3 comprises 15 residues. Germline V gives CDR1 MRHNA, CDR2 SNTAGT. V was clipped by 6 bases and J by 7 bases; unmatched bases: 10. CDR3 loop: CASSLTGQGSQPQHF. The sequenced CDR3 bases are TGTGCCAGCAGCCTTACGGGACAGGGTAGCCAGCCC.

Details on this clone: The read is 3 residues too short to cover the CDR3 end, so that end is filled in from the germline J gene. The chain combines TRBV19 with TRBJ1-2; D is perhaps TRBD1 (5 bases). The CDR3 has 16 residues. From germline, CDR1 is LNHDA and CDR2 SQIVND (reference sequence). Trimming took off 6 bases at V and 0 bases at J, with 17 bases between the two ends. The CDR3 loop reads CASSVRQSGPNYGYTF. The sequenced CDR3 bases are TGTGCCAGTAGCGTCCGACAGTCAGGGCCTAACTATGGC.

On this clone: With the read ending 3 residues before the CDR3 end, the germline J gene is used to fill in that end. The chain carries TRBV13 and TRBJ2-2; 9 bases line up with TRBD2. The CDR3 extends over 15 amino acids. The germline CDR1 and CDR2 sequences are PRHDT and FYEKMQ (reference sequence). With V trimmed by 5 bases and J by 7 bases, 8 bases remained unmatched. CDR3 region: CASSLSGSSGGELFF. The CDR3 DNA, read in part, is TGTGCCAGCAGCCTTAGCGGGAGTAGTGGCGGGGAG. Full variable domain (outside the CDR3, taken from reference TRBV13 and TRBJ2-2): AAGVIQSPRHLIKEKRETATLKCYPIPRHDTVYWYQQGPGQDPQFLISFYEKMQSDKGSIPDRFSAQQFSDYHSELNMSSLELGDSALYFCASSLSGSSGGELFFGEGSRLTVL.

As regards this clone: Read data end 3 residues before the CDR3 end; the end is taken from the germline J gene. V and J are TRBV11-3 and TRBJ2-3; D gene unclear. Trimming took off 4 bases at V and 6 bases at J, with 8 bases between the two ends. Germline V gene sequence: CDR1 SGHNT, CDR2 YENEEA. This CDR3 is 12 amino acids long. The part of the CDR3 DNA that was read is TGTGCCAGCAGCTATTCTAGGGATACG. This codes for CASSYSRDT. The full CDR3 is CASSYSRDTQYF.